This T cell receptor beta chain was captured in a study of cytomegalovirus exposure and HLA in healthy donors. At the level of the study: Around 81% of 398 genotyped donors fell in the Caucasian-associated ancestry cluster. Study-wide findings and caveats: Rates of TCR association differed by HLA locus in a later analysis, with DRB1 highest and HLA-C lowest.

Remarks on this clone: Antigen: not known.

13 Jbeta primers and 60 Vbeta primers were used for the PCR. This table comes from immunoSEQ multiplex PCR, and its TCRdb copy is limited to in-frame clones, with some not included. The table has tens of thousands of clones, 76% seen once; the top ten hold around 1.4%. The CDR3 loop spans 14 amino acids. J was trimmed by 8 bases and V by 7 bases; bases with no gene match: 11. Germline CDR1 is LNHDA and CDR2 is SQIVND (reference sequence). The V gene is TRBV19, the J gene TRBJ1-2; 9 nucleotides match TRBD1. This TCR was sampled from a male donor in good health and CMV-seronegative. Sequenced: PBMCs. This CDR3 is CASKPGQGPGGYTF. For the CDR3, the DNA is TGTGCCAGTAAACCGGGACAGGGCCCGGGGGGCTACACCTTC.